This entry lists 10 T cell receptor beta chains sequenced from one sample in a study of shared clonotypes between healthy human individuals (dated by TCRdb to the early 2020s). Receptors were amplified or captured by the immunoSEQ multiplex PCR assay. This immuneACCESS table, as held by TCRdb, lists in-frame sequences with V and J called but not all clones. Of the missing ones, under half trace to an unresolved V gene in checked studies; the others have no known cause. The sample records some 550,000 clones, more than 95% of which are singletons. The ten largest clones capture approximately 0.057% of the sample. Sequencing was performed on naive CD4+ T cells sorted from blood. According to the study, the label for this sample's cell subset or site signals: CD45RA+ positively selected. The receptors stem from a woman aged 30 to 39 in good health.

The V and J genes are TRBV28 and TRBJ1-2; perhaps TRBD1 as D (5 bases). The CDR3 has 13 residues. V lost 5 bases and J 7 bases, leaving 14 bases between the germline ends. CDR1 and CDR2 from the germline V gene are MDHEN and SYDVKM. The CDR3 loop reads CASSPHTRAGYTF. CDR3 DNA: TGTGCCAGCAGTCCCCACACCAGGGCTGGCTACACCTTC.

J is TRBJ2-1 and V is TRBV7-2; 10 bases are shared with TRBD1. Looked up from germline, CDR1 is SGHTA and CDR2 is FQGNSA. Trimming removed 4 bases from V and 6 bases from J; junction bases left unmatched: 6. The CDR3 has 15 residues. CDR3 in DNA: TGTGCCAGCAGCTACCGGGACAGGGGATCCAATGAGCAGTTCTTC. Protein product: CASSYRDRGSNEQFF.

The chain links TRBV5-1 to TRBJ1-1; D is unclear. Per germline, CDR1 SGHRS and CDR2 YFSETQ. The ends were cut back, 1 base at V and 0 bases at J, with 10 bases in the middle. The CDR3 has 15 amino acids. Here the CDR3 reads CASSLSSAMNTEAFF. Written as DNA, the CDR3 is TGCGCCAGCAGCTTGTCGTCAGCAATGAACACTGAAGCTTTCTTT.

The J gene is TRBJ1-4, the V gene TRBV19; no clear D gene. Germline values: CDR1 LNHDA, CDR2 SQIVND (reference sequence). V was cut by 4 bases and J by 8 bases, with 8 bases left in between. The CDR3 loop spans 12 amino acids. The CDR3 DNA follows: TGTGCCAGTAGTACTCGGAACGAAAAACTGTTTTTT. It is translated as CASSTRNEKLFF.

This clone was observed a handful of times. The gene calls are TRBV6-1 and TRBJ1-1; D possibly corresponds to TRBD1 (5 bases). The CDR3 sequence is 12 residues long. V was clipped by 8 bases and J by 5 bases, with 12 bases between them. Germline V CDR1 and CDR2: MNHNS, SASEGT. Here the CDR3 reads CASERGATEAFF. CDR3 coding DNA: TGTGCCAGCGAGAGGGGCGCGACTGAAGCTTTCTTT.

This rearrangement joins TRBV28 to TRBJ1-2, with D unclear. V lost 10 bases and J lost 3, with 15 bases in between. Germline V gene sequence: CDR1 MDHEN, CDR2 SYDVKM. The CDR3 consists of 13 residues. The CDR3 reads CATADRVHYGYTF. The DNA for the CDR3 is TGTGCCACCGCCGACCGGGTGCACTATGGCTACACCTTC.

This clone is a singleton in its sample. CDR3 in DNA: TGTGCCAGCAGTGAATTAGCGTTCTACAATGAGCAGTTCTTC. Its translation is CASSELAFYNEQFF. The rearrangement joins TRBV2 to TRBJ2-1; TRBD2 is a possible D gene (5 bases). Germline assignment: CDR1 SNHLY and CDR2 FYNNEI. V was pared by 2 bases and J by 3 bases, with 8 bases between. The CDR3 is made up of 14 amino acids.

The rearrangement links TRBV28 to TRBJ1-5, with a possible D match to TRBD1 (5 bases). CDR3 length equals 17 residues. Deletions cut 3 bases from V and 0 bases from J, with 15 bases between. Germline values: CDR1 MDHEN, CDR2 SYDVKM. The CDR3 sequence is CASSLGRQSYSNQPQHF. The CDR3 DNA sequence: TGTGCCAGCAGTTTGGGGAGACAGTCCTATAGCAATCAGCCCCAGCATTTT.

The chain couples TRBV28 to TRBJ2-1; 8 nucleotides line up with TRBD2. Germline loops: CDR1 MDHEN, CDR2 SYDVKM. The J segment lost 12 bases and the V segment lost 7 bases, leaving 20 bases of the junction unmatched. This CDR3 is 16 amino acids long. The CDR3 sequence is CASTPGGGGSRGPQFF. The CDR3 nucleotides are TGTGCCAGCACGCCCGGGGGGGGCGGGAGTCGTGGGCCGCAGTTCTTC.

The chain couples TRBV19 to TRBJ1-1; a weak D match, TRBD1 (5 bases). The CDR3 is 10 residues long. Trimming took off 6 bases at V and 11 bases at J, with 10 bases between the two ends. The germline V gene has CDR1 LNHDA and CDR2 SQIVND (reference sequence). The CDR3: CASRGRDAFF. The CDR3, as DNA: TGTGCCAGTAGGGGCAGGGATGCTTTCTTT.